This record looks at one TCR beta chain sequence and its context. This CDR3 spans 13 amino acids. Germline V lookup: CDR1 SGHRS, CDR2 YFSETQ. Profiling relied on immunoSEQ multiplex PCR, and the TCRdb table lists in-frame clones only, not all of them. The sample lists 58,000 or so clones; about four fifths were seen once. These data originate in a study of identifying expanded T cells in peripheral blood. The clonotype originates from a person aged 18 to 75 in good health. Material for sequencing was blood. The chain links TRBV5-1 to TRBJ2-5, with D hard to call. The DNA end is a closer match to TRBJ2-7, so the J assignment may be wrong. CDR3 bases: TGCGCCAGCAGCTCCCTAACGAGTTTCGAGCAGTACTTC. This codes for CASSSLTSFEQYF.